This T cell receptor beta chain appears in the sequencing data of a study of T cell changes during pregnancy in multiple sclerosis. The CDR3 loop spans 15 amino acids. V shed 3 bases and J 4 bases; nucleotides not matched to a gene: 4. In germline, CDR1 is MNHNY, CDR2 SVGAGI (reference sequence). Using immunoSEQ multiplex PCR, the repertoire was profiled, and TCRdb retains in-frame clones only, with some absent. The table records roughly 84,000 clones, just under 95% of them present only once. Sequenced here: peripheral blood, sampled in the third trimester of pregnancy. The chain is built from TRBV6-6 and TRBJ2-7; 12 bases are shared with TRBD2. The clonotype comes from a female donor in good health, enrolled as a control in a pregnancy study. CDR3 DNA: TGTGCCAGCAGTTATCGAGGACTAGCGGGATACGAGCAGTACTTC. Protein sequence: CASSYRGLAGYEQYF.